One sample yielded the 28 T cell receptor beta chains listed below, sequenced in a study of beta chain features in type 1 diabetes. Study-wide findings and caveats: Researchers report that Type 1 diabetes patients had moderately but significantly shorter TCRB CDR3s across all four CD4+ subsets.

These receptors have no known antigen. Sequencing targeted expressed TCRB transcripts, as all isolated RNA had been reverse transcribed. Clones were sequenced by immunoSEQ multiplex PCR, and TCRdb holds only the in-frame ones, with some missing. The data hold a few hundred thousand clones, with around 10% observed a single time. The specimen was central memory CD4+ T cells from blood. The receptors here all came from a man aged 25-40 years with type 1 diabetes.

This clone was counted a few times. The V gene is TRBV5-5, the J gene TRBJ2-1; D is unresolved. The germline V gene encodes CDR1 SGHKS and CDR2 YYEKEE (reference sequence). This CDR3 spans 11 amino acids. V was clipped by 4 bases and J by 10 bases, with 9 bases between them. The CDR3 DNA reads as TGTGCCAGCAGCCATGATCTCGAGCAGTTCTTC. It codes for CASSHDLEQFF.

V gene TRBV4-3 combines with J gene TRBJ1-4; D is perhaps TRBD1 (5 bases). V dropped 1 base and J dropped 8 bases, with 17 bases sitting between them. Per germline, CDR1 LGHNA and CDR2 YSLEER. This CDR3 contains 16 residues. The CDR3 DNA reads TGCGCCAGCAGCCAAGTCCCTCGTGGGGCAGAGGAAAAACTGTTTTTT. Encoded protein: CASSQVPRGAEEKLFF.

This rearrangement joins TRBV7-9 to TRBJ2-2; 9 bases fit TRBD1. Germline assignment: CDR1 SEHNR and CDR2 FQNEAQ (reference sequence). The ends lost 5 bases at V and 1 base at J; junction bases unmatched: 5. CDR3 size: 16 residues. The CDR3 region is CASSQTDRGNTGELFF. The CDR3 DNA reads TGTGCCAGCAGCCAAACGGACAGGGGGAACACCGGGGAGCTGTTTTTT.

This clone was recorded a few times. V and J are TRBV27 and TRBJ1-2, with D perhaps matching TRBD1 (6 bases). CDR1 and CDR2 (germline): MNHEY, SMNVEV (reference sequence). The CDR3 is 12 amino acids. Deletions cut 9 bases from V and 3 bases from J, with 11 bases between. The CDR3: CASRGGDYGYTF. CDR3 nucleotides: TGTGCCAGTAGGGGGGGCGACTATGGCTACACCTTC.

The chain employs TRBV7-2 and TRBJ1-4; 9 bases line up with TRBD1. The CDR3 length is 15 residues. The germline V gene encodes CDR1 SGHTA and CDR2 FQGNSA. The V segment lost 6 bases and the J segment 2 bases; nucleotides outside the gene matches: 4. CDR3 DNA sequence: TGTGCCAGCAGTCCCGGACAGGGGACTAATGAAAAACTGTTTTTT. It specifies CASSPGQGTNEKLFF.

V is TRBV5-1 and J is TRBJ2-1; 11 bases map to TRBD2. This CDR3 contains 16 residues. Germline CDR1 and CDR2: SGHRS and YFSETQ. The ends lost 0 bases at V and 6 bases at J; junction bases unmatched: 5. The DNA for the CDR3 is TGCGCCAGCAGCTTGGTCCTAGCGGGAGGTGGCAATGAGCAGTTCTTC. Amino acid sequence: CASSLVLAGGGNEQFF. Combining the CDR3 with reference TRBV5-1 and TRBJ2-1 gives the whole variable domain KAGVTQTPRYLIKTRGQQVTLSCSPISGHRSVSWYQQTPGQGLQFLFEYFSETQRNKGNFPGRFSGRQFSNSRSEMNVSTLELGDSALYLCASSLVLAGGGNEQFFGPGTRLTVL.

The J gene is TRBJ2-2, the V gene TRBV5-1; no clear D gene. The CDR3 extends over 15 amino acids. Germline V gives CDR1 SGHRS, CDR2 YFSETQ. Trimming cost V 2 bases and J 5 bases, with 13 bases left between them. The CDR3 sequence is CASSFQRLGTGELFF. Written as DNA, the CDR3 is TGCGCCAGCAGCTTTCAACGGTTAGGGACCGGGGAGCTGTTTTTT.

This clone has ten or more counts. J is TRBJ2-7 and V is TRBV7-9; 11 bases agree with TRBD2. This CDR3 is built from 15 residues. From germline, CDR1 is SEHNR and CDR2 FQNEAQ (reference sequence). J gave up 3 bases and V 6 bases, and 7 bases lay outside the gene matches. The CDR3: CASRVAGGTGYEQYF. CDR3 coding DNA: TGTGCCAGCAGGGTAGCGGGAGGGACTGGCTACGAGCAGTACTTC.

This clone was seen a few times. This chain links TRBV19 with TRBJ2-5, with D unclear. The DNA end lines up better with TRBJ2-7; the J call may be wrong. The germline CDR1 and CDR2 sequences are LNHDA and SQIVND (reference sequence). The CDR3 is made up of 13 amino acids. The CDR3 coding sequence is TGTGCCAGTAGTATAAGTTCTGAGTACGAGCAGTACTTC. Its protein product is CASSISSEYEQYF.

The gene calls are TRBV4-1 and TRBJ2-7, with 8 bases identical to TRBD1. In germline, CDR1 is MGHRA, CDR2 YSYEKL. This CDR3 is built from 17 residues. Trimming took 3 bases from V and 2 from J; bases not matched to a gene: 12. CDR3 residues: CASSHTLFQGATYEQYF. In DNA form, the CDR3 reads TGCGCCAGCAGCCATACCCTGTTTCAGGGGGCGACCTACGAGCAGTACTTC.

The sample holds a few counts of this clone. The rearrangement uses TRBV4-3 and TRBJ1-4; a possible D gene is TRBD1 (6 bases). CDR1 and CDR2 from the germline V gene are LGHNA and YSLEER. Trimming shortened V by 4 bases and J by 9 bases, and 18 bases separated the two germline ends. The CDR3 is 15 amino acids. CDR3 region: CASSLGAGAGKKLFF. CDR3 in DNA: TGCGCCAGCAGCCTGGGGGCAGGAGCAGGCAAAAAACTGTTTTTT.

The chain couples TRBV4-1 to TRBJ1-2; no clear D gene. Deletions cut 0 bases from V and 8 bases from J, with 10 bases between. The CDR3 covers 13 residues. The V gene's germline CDR1 is MGHRA and CDR2 YSYEKL. CDR3 DNA: TGCGCCAGCAGCCAAGATAGACAACGAGGCTACACCTTC. This sequence encodes CASSQDRQRGYTF.

As to this clone: The sample holds other DNA sequences that translate to the same CDR3. This chain connects TRBV29-1 to TRBJ2-2, with 12 nucleotides matching TRBD1. From germline, CDR1 is SQVTM and CDR2 ANQGSEA. This CDR3 is built from 14 residues. V gave up 7 bases and J gave up 5 bases; unmatched junction bases: 5. CDR3: CSAGTGGGTGELFF. Written as DNA, the CDR3 is TGCAGCGCCGGGACAGGGGGCGGTACCGGGGAGCTGTTTTTT.

This clone was observed at least ten times. The chain combines TRBV7-9 with TRBJ2-5, with D possibly TRBD2 on 5 matching bases. CDR1 is SEHNR, CDR2 FQNEAQ, per germline (reference sequence). With 4 bases removed from V and 2 bases from J, the gap between germline ends came to 8 bases. The CDR3 runs to 13 residues. CDR3 region: CASSSREQETQYF. The DNA of the CDR3 is TGTGCCAGCAGCTCACGGGAACAAGAGACCCAGTACTTC.

This clone was seen ten or more times. This chain uses TRBV4-1 with TRBJ1-2; no definite D call. Trimming shortened V by 8 bases and J by 8 bases, and 18 bases separated the two germline ends. The germline V gene has CDR1 MGHRA and CDR2 YSYEKL. The CDR3 covers 13 residues. The CDR3, as DNA: TGCGCCAGCGGGCTTACAAGCGTGGTGGGCTACACCTTC. Translation gives CASGLTSVVGYTF.

This chain's CDR3 is CASSSLRQVSRIYGYTF. CDR3 DNA sequence: TGTGCCAGCAGTTCTTTGCGACAGGTCTCCCGCATCTATGGCTACACCTTC. The J gene is TRBJ1-2, the V gene TRBV28, with D possibly TRBD1 on 6 matching bases. Germline lookup yields CDR1 MDHEN and CDR2 SYDVKM. The V end lost 4 bases, the J end lost 4 bases, and 22 bases lay between the germline ends. The CDR3 covers 17 residues.

This clone was found a few times. The rearrangement uses TRBV7-2 and TRBJ2-6; D gene ambiguous. Trimming removed 0 bases from V and 0 bases from J, with 12 bases in between. CDR1 is SGHTA and CDR2 is FQGNSA in the germline V gene. CDR3 length: 18 amino acids. The CDR3 DNA reads as TGTGCCAGCAGCTTAGCGGGCAGTCAGAGCTCTGGGGCCAACGTCCTGACTTTC. This translates into CASSLAGSQSSGANVLTF.

This clone was counted only a few times. J is TRBJ2-1 and V is TRBV6-6; maybe TRBD2 (6 bases). Deletions cut 5 bases from V and 4 bases from J, with 15 bases between. Per germline, CDR1 MNHNY and CDR2 SVGAGI (reference sequence). The CDR3 covers 15 residues. CDR3 sequence: CASSTEGIKYNEQFF. The CDR3 coding sequence is TGTGCCAGCAGTACGGAGGGAATAAAATACAATGAGCAGTTCTTC.

The table lists this clone with a few counts. This chain uses TRBV19 with TRBJ2-1, with D perhaps TRBD1 or TRBD2 (5 bases each). The CDR3 sequence is 15 residues long. Germline V gives CDR1 LNHDA, CDR2 SQIVND (reference sequence). Trimming took off 5 bases at V and 5 bases at J, with 16 bases between the two ends. The DNA for the CDR3 is TGTGCCAGTAGTGAGTACCATTCGGGACACAATGAGCAGTTCTTC. It specifies CASSEYHSGHNEQFF.

This clone was seen ten or more times. Other DNA sequences in this specimen translate into the identical CDR3. V is TRBV2 and J is TRBJ2-7; the match to TRBD1 covers 7 bases. CDR1 SNHLY and CDR2 FYNNEI come from the germline V gene. This CDR3 comprises 12 residues. V was clipped by 4 bases and J by 3 bases; unmatched bases: 0. In nucleotides, the CDR3 is TGTGCCAGCAGTGGACAGGGCTACGAGCAGTACTTC. Translation gives CASSGQGYEQYF.

This clone was seen more than once but under ten times. The genes are TRBV7-3 and TRBJ2-3; the match to TRBD2 covers 11 bases. The CDR3 is 16 residues long. Per the germline V gene, CDR1 is SGHTA and CDR2 is FQGTGA. Unmatched junction bases numbered 4, after V lost 5 bases and J lost 0 bases. The CDR3 loop is CASSPRTSGSTDTQYF. The CDR3 DNA follows: TGTGCCAGCAGCCCCCGGACTAGCGGGAGCACAGATACGCAGTATTTT.

This clone showed up many times. The CDR3 DNA follows: TGTGCCAGCAGCACGGCGGCCGAGCAGTACTTC. It codes for CASSTAAEQYF. This chain uses TRBV7-9 with TRBJ2-7; no clear D. The CDR3 sequence is 11 residues long. V was clipped by 5 bases and J by 6 bases, with 8 bases between them. Per germline, CDR1 SEHNR and CDR2 FQNEAQ (reference sequence).

The chain employs TRBV30 and TRBJ1-1; TRBD1 agrees at 7 bases. This CDR3 contains 13 residues. From germline, CDR1 is GTSNPN and CDR2 SVGIG (reference sequence). With V trimmed by 5 bases and J by 0 bases, 3 bases remained unmatched. This CDR3 reads CAWEGQMNTEAFF. DNA of the CDR3: TGTGCCTGGGAGGGACAGATGAACACTGAAGCTTTCTTT. The full variable domain, in which reference TRBV30 and TRBJ1-1 provide the parts outside the CDR3, is SQTIHQWPATLVQPVGSPLSLECTVEGTSNPNLYWYRQAAGRGLQLLFYSVGIGQISSEVPQNLSASRPQDRQFILSSKKLLLSDSGFYLCAWEGQMNTEAFFGQGTRLTVV.

This clone has a handful of counts. The V and J genes are TRBV4-2 and TRBJ2-1, with D perhaps TRBD1 or TRBD2 (5 bases each). With 0 bases removed from V and 4 bases from J, the gap between germline ends came to 16 bases. The CDR3 has 17 residues. Germline V gene data show CDR1 as LGHNA and CDR2 as YNFKEQ. CDR3 sequence (DNA): TGTGCCAGCAGCCAAGATATGGCAGGGAGTACTTACAATGAGCAGTTCTTC. Translated: CASSQDMAGSTYNEQFF.

The rearrangement links TRBV6-6 to TRBJ2-5; D might be TRBD2 (6 bases). Germline CDR1 and CDR2: MNHNY and SVGAGI (reference sequence). V was shortened by 6 bases and J by 5 bases, with 13 bases between the two germline ends. The CDR3 loop spans 13 amino acids. The CDR3 spells CASRRGVGETQYF. The CDR3 nucleotides are TGTGCCAGCAGGCGGGGTGTGGGGGAGACCCAGTACTTC.

This clone was seen a handful of times. The rearrangement joins TRBV30 to TRBJ1-2; 7 nucleotides align to TRBD1. The CDR3 loop spans 15 amino acids. The trim removed 1 base at V and 4 bases at J, leaving 9 bases unmatched. From germline, CDR1 is GTSNPN and CDR2 SVGIG (reference sequence). This CDR3 reads CAWSGLETGFYGYTF. In DNA, the CDR3 is TGTGCCTGGAGTGGCCTCGAGACAGGGTTCTATGGCTACACCTTC.

V and J are TRBV6-1 and TRBJ2-5; 9 bases agree with TRBD2. The CDR3 runs 12 residues. The J segment lost 5 bases and the V segment lost 6 bases, leaving 1 base of the junction unmatched. CDR1 and CDR2 (germline): MNHNS, SASEGT. The CDR3 sequence: CASSLAGETQYF. The CDR3 DNA sequence: TGTGCCAGCAGCCTAGCGGGGGAGACCCAGTACTTC.

J is TRBJ2-2 and V is TRBV28; 13 nucleotides match TRBD2. In germline, CDR1 is MDHEN, CDR2 SYDVKM. The J segment lost 5 bases and the V segment lost 6 bases, leaving 6 bases of the junction unmatched. CDR3 size: 16 residues. In nucleotides, the CDR3 is TGTGCCAGCAGGGATGGACTAGCGGGAGTAACCGGGGAGCTGTTTTTT. Translation: CASRDGLAGVTGELFF.